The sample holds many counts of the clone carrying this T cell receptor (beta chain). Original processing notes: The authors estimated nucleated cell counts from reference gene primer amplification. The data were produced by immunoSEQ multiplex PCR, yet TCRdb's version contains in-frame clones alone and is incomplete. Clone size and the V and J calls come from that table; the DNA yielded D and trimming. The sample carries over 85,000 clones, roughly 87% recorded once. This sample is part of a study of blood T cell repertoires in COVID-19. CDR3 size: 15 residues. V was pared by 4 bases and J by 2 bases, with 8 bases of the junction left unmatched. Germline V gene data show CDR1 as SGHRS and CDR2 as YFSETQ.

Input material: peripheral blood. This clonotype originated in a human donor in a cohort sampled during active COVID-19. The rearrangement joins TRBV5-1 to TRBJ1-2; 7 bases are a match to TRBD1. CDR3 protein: CASSTGQMQNYGYTF. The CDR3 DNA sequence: TGCGCCAGCAGCACGGGACAGATGCAAAACTATGGCTACACCTTC.